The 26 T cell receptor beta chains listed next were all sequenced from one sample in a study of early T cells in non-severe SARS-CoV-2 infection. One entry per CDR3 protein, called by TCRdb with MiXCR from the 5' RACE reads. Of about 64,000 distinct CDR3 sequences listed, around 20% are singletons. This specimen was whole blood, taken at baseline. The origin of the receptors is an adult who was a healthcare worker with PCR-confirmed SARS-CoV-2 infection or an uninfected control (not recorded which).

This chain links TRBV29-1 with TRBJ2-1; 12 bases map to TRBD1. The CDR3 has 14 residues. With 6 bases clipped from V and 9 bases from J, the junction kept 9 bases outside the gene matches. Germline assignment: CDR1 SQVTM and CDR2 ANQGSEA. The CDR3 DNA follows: TGCAGCGTGGGGGGACAGGGGGCTTACGTTGAGCAGTTCTTC. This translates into CSVGGQGAYVEQFF.

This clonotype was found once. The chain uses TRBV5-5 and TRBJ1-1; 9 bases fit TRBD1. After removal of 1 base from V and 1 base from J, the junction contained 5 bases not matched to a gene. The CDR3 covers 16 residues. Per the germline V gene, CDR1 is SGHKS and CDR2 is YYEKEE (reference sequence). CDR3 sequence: CASSLHPGQGNTEAFF. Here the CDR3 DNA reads TGTGCCAGCAGCTTGCATCCGGGACAGGGGAACACTGAAGCTTTCTTT.

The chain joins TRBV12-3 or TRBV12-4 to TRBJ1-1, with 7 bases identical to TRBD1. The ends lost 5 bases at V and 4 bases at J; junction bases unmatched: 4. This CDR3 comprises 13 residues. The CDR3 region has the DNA TGTGCCAGCAGTGAGACAGGGTTCACTGAAGCTTTCTTT. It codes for CASSETGFTEAFF.

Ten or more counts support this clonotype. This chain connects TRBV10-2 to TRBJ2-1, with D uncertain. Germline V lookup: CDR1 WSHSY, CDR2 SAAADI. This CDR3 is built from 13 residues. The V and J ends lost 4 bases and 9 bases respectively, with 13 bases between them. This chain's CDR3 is CASSGPTSREQFF. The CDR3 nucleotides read TGCGCCAGCAGTGGGCCAACAAGTCGTGAGCAGTTCTTC.

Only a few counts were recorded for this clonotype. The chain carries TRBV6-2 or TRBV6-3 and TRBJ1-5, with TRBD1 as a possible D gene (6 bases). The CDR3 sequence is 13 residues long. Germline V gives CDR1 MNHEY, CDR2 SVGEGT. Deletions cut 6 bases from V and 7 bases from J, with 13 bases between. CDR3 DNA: TGTGCCAGCAGAACACAGGGTGAGCAGCCCCAGCATTTT. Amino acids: CASRTQGEQPQHF.

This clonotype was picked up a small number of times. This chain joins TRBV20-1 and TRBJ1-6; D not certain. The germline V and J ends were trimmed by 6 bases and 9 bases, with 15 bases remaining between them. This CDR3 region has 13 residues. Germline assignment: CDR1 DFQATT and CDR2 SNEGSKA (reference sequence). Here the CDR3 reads CSAINEGRSPLHF. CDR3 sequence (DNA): TGCAGTGCCATTAACGAGGGCCGTTCACCCCTCCACTTT.

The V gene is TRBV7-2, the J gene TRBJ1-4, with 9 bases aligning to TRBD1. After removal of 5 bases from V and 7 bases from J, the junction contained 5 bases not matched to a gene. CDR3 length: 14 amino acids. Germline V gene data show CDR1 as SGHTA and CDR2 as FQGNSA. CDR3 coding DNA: TGTGCCAGCAGCCAGGGACAGGGAGCTGAAAAACTGTTTTTT. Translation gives CASSQGQGAEKLFF.

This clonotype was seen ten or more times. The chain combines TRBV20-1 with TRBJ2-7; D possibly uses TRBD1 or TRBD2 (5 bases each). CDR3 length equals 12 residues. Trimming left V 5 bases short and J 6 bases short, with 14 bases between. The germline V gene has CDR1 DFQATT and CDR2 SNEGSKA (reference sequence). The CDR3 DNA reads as TGCAGTGCTGGGGCCCAGGGAGCCGAGCAGTACTTC. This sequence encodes CSAGAQGAEQYF.

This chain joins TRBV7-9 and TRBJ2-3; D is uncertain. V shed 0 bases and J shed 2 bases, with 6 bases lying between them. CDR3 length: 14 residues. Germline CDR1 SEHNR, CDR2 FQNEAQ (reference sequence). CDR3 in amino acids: CASSLADFTDTQYF. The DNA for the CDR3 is TGTGCCAGCAGCTTAGCAGACTTCACAGATACGCAGTATTTT.

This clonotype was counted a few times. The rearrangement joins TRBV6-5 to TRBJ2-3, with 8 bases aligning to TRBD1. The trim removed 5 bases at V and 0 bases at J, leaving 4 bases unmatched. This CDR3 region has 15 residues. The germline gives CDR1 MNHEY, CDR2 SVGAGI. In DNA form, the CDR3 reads TGTGCCAGCAGTCCCTGGACAGGGAGCACAGATACGCAGTATTTT. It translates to CASSPWTGSTDTQYF.

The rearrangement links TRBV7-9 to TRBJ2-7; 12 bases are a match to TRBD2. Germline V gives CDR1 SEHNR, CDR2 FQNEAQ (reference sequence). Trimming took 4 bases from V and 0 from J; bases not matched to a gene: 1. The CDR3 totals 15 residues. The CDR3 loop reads CASSSLAGGSYEQYF. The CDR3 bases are TGTGCCAGCAGCTCACTAGCGGGGGGCTCCTACGAGCAGTACTTC. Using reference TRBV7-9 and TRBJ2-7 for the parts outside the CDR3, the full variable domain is DTGVSQNPRHKITKRGQNVTFRCDPISEHNRLYWYRQTLGQGPEFLTYFQNEAQLEKSRLLSDRFSAERPKGSFSTLEIQRTEQGDSAMYLCASSSLAGGSYEQYFGPGTRLTVT.

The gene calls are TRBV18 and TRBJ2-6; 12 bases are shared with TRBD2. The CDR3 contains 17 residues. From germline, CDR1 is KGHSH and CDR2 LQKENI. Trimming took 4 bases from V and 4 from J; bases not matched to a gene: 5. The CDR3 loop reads CASSRSTSGRGANVLTF. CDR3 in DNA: TGTGCCAGCTCACGCTCGACTAGCGGGAGAGGGGCCAACGTCCTGACTTTC. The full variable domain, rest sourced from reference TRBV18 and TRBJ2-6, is NAGVMQNPRHLVRRRGQEARLRCSPMKGHSHVYWYRQLPEEGLKFMVYLQKENIIDESGMPKERFSAEFPKEGPSILRIQQVVRGDSAAYFCASSRSTSGRGANVLTFGAGSRLTVL.

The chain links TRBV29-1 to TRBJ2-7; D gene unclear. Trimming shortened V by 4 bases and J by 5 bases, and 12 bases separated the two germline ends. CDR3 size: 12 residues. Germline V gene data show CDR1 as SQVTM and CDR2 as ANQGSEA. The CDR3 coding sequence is TGCAGCGTTGCATCAGCTCAGAACGAGCAGTACTTC. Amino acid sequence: CSVASAQNEQYF.

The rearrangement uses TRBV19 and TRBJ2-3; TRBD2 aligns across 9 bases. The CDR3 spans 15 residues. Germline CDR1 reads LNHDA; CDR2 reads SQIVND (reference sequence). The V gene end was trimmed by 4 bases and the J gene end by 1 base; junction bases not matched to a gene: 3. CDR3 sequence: CASSKGLAGTDTQYF. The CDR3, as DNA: TGTGCCAGTAGTAAGGGACTAGCAGGCACAGATACGCAGTATTTT.

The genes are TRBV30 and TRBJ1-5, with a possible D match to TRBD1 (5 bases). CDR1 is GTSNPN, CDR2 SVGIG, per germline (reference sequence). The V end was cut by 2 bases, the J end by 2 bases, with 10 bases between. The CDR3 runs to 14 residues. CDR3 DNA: TGTGCCTGGAGTCAGGGCTATCGCAATCAGCCCCAGCATTTT. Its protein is CAWSQGYRNQPQHF.

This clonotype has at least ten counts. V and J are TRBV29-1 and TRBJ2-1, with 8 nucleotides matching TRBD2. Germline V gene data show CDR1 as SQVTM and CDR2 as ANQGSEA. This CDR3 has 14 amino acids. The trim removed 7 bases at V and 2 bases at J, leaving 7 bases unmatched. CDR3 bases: TGCAGCGCCCCGGGACTAGGGGCCTACAATGAGCAGTTCTTC. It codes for CSAPGLGAYNEQFF.

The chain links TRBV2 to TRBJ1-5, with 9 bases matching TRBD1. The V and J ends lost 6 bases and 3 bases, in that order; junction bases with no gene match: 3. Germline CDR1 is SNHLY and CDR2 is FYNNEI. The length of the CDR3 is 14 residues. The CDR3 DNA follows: TGTGCCAGCAGCCAACAGGGGGCCAATCAGCCCCAGCATTTT. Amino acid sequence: CASSQQGANQPQHF.

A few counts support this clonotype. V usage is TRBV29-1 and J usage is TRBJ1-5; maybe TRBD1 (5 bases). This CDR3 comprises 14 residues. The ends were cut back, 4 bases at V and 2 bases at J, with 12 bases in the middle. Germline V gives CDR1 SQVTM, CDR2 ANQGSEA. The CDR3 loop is CSVALQGRNQPQHF. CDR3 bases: TGCAGCGTTGCCCTGCAGGGTCGCAATCAGCCCCAGCATTTT.

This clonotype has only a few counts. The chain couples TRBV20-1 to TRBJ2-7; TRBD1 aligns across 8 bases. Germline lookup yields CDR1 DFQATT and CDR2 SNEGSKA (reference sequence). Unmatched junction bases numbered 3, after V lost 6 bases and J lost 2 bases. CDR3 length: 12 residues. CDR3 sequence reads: CSAKQGAYEQYF. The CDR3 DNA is TGCAGTGCCAAACAGGGGGCCTACGAGCAGTACTTC.

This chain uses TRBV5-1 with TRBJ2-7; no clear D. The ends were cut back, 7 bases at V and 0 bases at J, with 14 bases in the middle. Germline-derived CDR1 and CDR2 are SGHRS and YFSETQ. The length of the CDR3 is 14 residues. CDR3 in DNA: TGCGCCAGCCGGATGAACAGTCCCTCCTACGAGCAGTACTTC. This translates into CASRMNSPSYEQYF. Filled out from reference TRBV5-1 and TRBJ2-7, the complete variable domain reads KAGVTQTPRYLIKTRGQQVTLSCSPISGHRSVSWYQQTPGQGLQFLFEYFSETQRNKGNFPGRFSGRQFSNSRSEMNVSTLELGDSALYLCASRMNSPSYEQYFGPGTRLTVT.

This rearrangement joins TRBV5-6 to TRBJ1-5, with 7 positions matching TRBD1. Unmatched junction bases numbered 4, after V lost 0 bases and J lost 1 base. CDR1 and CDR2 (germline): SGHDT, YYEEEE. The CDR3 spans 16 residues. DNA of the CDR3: TGTGCCAGCAGCTTGGGACAGGGAAGAAGCAATCAGCCCCAGCATTTT. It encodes CASSLGQGRSNQPQHF.

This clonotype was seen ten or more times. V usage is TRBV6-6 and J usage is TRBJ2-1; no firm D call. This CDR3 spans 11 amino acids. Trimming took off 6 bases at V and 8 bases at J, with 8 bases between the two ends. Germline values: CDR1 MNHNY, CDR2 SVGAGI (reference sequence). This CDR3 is CASSSLDEQFF. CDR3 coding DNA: TGTGCCAGCAGCTCATTGGATGAGCAGTTCTTC.

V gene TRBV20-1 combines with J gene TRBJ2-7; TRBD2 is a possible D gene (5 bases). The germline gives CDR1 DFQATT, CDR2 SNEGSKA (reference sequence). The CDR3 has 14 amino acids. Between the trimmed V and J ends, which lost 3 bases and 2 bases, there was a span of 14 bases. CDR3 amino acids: CSASGETLTYEQYF. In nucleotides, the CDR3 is TGCAGTGCTAGCGGGGAAACCCTCACCTACGAGCAGTACTTC.

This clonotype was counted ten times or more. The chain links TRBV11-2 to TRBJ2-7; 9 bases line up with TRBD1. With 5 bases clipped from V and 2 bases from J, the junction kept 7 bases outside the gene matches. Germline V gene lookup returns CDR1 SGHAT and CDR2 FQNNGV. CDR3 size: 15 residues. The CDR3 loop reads CASSPRGTGTYEQYF. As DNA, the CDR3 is TGTGCCAGCAGCCCAAGGGGGACAGGGACCTACGAGCAGTACTTC.

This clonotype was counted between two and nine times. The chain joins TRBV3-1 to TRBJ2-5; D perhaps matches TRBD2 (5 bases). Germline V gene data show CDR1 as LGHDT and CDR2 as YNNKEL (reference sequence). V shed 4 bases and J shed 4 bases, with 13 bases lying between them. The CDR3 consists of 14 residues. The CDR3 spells CASSRQAGGETQYF. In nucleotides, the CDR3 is TGTGCCAGCAGCCGCCAGGCCGGAGGAGAGACCCAGTACTTC.

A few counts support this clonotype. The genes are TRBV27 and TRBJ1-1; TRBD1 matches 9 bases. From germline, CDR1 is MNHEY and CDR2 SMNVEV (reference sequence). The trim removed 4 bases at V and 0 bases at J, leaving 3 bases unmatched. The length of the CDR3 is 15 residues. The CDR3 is CASSWGTGLNTEAFF. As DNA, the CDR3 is TGTGCCAGCAGTTGGGGGACAGGGCTGAACACTGAAGCTTTCTTT.